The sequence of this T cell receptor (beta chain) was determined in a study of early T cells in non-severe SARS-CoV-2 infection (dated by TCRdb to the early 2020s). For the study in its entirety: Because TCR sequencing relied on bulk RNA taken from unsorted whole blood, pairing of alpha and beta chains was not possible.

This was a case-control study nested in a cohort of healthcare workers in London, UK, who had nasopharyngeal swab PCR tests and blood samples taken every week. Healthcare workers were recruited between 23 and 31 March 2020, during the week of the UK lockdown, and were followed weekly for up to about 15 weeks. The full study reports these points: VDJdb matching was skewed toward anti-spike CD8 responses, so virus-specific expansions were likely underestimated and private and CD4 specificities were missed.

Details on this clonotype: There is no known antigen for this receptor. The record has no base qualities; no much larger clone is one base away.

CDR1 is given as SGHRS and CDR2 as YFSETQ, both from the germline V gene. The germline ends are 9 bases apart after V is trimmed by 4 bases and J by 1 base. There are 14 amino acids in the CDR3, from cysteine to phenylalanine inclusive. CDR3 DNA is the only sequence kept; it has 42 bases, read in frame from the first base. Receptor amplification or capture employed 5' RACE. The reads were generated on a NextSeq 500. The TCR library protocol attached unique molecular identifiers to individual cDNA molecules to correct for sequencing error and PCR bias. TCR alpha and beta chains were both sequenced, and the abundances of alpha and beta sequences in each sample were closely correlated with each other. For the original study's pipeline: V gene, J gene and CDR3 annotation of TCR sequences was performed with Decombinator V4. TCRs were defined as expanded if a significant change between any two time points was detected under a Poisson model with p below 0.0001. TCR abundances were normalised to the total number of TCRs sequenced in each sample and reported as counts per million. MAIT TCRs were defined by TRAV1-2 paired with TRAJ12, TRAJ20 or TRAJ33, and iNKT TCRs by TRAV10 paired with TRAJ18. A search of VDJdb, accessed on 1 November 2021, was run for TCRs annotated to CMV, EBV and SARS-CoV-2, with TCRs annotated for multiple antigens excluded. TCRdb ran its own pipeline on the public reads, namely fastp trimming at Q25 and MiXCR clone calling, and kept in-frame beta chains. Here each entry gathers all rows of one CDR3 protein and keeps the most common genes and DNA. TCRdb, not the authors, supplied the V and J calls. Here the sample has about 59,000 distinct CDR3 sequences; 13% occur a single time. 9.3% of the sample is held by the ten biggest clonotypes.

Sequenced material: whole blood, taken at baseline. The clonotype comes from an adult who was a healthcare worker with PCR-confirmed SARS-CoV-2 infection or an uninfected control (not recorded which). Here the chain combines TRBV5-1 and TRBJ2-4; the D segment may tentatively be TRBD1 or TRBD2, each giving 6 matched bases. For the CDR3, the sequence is CASSGGPAKNIQYF. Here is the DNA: TGCGCCAGCAGCGGGGGGCCGGCCAAAAACATTCAGTACTTC.